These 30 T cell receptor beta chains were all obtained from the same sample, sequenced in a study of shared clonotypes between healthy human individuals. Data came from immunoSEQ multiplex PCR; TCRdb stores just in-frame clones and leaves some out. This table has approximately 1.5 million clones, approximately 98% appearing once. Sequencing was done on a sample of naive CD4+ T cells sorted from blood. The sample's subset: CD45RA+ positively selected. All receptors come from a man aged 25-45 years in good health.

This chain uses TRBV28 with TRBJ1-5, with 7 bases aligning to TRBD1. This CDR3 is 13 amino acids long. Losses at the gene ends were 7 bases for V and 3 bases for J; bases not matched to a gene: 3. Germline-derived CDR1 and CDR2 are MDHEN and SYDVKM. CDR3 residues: CASMDRYNQPQHF. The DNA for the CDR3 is TGTGCCAGCATGGACAGGTACAATCAGCCCCAGCATTTT.

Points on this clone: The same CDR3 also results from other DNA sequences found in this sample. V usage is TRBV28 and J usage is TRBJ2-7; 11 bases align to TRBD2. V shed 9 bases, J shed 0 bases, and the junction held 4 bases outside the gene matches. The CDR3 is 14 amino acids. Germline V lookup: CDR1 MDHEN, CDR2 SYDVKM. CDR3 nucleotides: TGTGCCAGTGGAACTAGCGGGAGCTCCTACGAGCAGTACTTC. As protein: CASGTSGSSYEQYF.

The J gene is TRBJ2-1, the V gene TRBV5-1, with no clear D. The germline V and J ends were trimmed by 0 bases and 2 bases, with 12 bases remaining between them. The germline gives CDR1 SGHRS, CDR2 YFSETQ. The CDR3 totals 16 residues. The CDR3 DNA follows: TGCGCCAGCAGCTTGGGTGTGTCAGCGACCTACAATGAGCAGTTCTTC. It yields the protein CASSLGVSATYNEQFF. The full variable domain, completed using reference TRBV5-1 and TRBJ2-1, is KAGVTQTPRYLIKTRGQQVTLSCSPISGHRSVSWYQQTPGQGLQFLFEYFSETQRNKGNFPGRFSGRQFSNSRSEMNVSTLELGDSALYLCASSLGVSATYNEQFFGPGTRLTVL.

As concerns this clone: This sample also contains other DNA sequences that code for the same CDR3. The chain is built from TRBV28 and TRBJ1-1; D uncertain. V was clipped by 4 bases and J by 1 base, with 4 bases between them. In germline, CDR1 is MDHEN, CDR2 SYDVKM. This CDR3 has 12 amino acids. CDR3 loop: CASSSANTEAFF. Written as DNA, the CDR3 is TGTGCCAGCAGTTCCGCGAACACTGAAGCTTTCTTT.

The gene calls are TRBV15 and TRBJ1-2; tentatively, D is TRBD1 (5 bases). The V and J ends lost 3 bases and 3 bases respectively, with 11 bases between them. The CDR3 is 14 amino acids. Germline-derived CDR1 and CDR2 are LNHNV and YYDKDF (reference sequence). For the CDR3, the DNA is TGTGCCACCAGCAGGACAGACCTTTACTATGGCTACACCTTC. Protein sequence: CATSRTDLYYGYTF.

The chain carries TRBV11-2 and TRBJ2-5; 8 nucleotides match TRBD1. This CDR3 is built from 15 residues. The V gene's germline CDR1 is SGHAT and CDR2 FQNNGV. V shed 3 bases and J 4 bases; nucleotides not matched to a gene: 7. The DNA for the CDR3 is TGTGCCAGCAGCTTCGGACAGGGAGAATTAGAGACCCAGTACTTC. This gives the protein CASSFGQGELETQYF.

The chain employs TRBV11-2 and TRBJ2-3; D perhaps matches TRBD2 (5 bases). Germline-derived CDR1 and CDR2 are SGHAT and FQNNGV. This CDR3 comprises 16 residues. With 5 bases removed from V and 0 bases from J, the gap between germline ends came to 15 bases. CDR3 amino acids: CASSPRRRVSTDTQYF. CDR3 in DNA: TGTGCCAGCAGCCCGCGTCGGCGGGTGAGCACAGATACGCAGTATTTT.

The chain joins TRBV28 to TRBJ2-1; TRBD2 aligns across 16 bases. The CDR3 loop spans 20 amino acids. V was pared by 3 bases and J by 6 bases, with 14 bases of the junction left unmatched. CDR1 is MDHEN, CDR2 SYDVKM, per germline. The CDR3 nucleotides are TGTGCCAGCAGTTTCTCGCTGGGACTAGCGGGAGGGATGGTCGGCAATGAGCAGTTCTTC. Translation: CASSFSLGLAGGMVGNEQFF.

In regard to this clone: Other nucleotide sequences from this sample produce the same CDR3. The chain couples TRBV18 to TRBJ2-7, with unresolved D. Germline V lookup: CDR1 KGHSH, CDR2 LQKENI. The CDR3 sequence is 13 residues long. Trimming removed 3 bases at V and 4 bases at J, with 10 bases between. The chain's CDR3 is CASSPRESYEQYF. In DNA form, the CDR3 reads TGTGCCAGCTCACCGCGAGAGTCATACGAGCAGTACTTC.

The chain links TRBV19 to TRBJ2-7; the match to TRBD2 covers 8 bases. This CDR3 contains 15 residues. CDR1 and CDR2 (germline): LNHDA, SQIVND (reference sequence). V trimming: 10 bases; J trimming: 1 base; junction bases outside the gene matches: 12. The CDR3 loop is CATPGRKRESYEQYF. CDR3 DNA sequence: TGTGCCACCCCGGGGAGGAAGCGGGAGTCCTACGAGCAGTACTTC.

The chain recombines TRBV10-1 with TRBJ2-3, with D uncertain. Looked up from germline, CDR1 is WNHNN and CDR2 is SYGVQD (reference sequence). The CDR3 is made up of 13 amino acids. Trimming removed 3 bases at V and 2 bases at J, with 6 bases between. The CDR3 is CASSDGPTDTQYF. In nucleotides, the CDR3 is TGCGCCAGCAGTGATGGGCCCACAGATACGCAGTATTTT.

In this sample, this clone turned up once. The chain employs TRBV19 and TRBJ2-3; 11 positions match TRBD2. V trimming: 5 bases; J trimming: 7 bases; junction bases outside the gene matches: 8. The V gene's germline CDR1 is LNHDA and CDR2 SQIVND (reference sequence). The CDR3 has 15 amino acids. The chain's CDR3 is CASSLAGGALYTQYF. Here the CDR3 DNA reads TGTGCCAGTAGTTTAGCGGGAGGGGCCCTGTATACGCAGTATTTT.

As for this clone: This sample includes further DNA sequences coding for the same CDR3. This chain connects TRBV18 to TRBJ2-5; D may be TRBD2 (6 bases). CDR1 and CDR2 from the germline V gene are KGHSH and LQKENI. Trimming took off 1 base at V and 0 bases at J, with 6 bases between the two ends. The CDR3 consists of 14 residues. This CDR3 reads CASSPRGNQETQYF. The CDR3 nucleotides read TGTGCCAGCTCACCACGCGGGAACCAAGAGACCCAGTACTTC.

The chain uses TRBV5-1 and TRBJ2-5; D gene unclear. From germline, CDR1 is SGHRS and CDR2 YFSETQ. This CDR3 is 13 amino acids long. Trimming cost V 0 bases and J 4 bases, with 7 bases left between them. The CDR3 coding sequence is TGCGCCAGCAGCTTGGTGGTGGGAGAGACCCAGTACTTC. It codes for CASSLVVGETQYF.

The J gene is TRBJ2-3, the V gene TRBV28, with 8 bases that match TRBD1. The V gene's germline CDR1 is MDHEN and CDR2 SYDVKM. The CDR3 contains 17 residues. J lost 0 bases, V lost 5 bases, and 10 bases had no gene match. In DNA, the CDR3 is TGTGCCAGCAGTGGGTTTATTCGGACAGGGAGCACAGATACGCAGTATTTT. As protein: CASSGFIRTGSTDTQYF.

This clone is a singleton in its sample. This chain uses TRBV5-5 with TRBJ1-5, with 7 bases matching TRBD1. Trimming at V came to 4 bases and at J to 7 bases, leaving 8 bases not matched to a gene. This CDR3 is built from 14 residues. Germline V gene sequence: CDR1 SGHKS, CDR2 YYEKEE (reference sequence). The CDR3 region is CASSPGQSGQPQHF. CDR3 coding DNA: TGTGCCAGCAGCCCGGGACAGTCAGGGCAGCCCCAGCATTTT.

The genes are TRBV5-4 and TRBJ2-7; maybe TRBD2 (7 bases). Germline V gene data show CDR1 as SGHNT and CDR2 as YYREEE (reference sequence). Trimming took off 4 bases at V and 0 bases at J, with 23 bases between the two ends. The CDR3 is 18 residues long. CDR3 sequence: CASSPSGGGSLLSYEQYF. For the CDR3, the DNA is TGTGCCAGCAGCCCCTCGGGGGGCGGGAGCCTCCTCTCCTACGAGCAGTACTTC. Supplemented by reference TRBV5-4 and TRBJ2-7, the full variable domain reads ETGVTQSPTHLIKTRGQQVTLRCSSQSGHNTVSWYQQALGQGPQFIFQYYREEENGRGNFPPRFSGLQFPNYSSELNVNALELDDSALYLCASSPSGGGSLLSYEQYFGPGTRLTVT.

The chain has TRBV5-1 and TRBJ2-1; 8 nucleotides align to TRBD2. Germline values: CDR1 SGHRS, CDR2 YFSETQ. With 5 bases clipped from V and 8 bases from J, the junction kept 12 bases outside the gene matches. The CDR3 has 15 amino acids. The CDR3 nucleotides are TGCGCCAGCAGTAGGGTTTCCGGGAGGGTCCATGAGCAGTTCTTC. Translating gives CASSRVSGRVHEQFF.

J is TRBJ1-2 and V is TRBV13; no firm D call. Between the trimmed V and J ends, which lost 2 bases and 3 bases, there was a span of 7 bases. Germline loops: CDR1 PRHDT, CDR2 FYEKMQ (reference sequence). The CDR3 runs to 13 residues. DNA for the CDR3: TGTGCCAGCAGCTTAACCAGGCACTATGGCTACACCTTC. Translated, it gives CASSLTRHYGYTF.

The CDR3 region has the DNA TGTGCCAGCAGCAAAGAGACAGGGGCTTACTATGGCTACACCTTC. Protein product: CASSKETGAYYGYTF. This chain connects TRBV7-9 to TRBJ1-2; 8 nucleotides align to TRBD1. CDR1 is SEHNR, CDR2 FQNEAQ, per germline (reference sequence). Losses at the gene ends were 5 bases for V and 3 bases for J; bases not matched to a gene: 8. The CDR3 extends over 15 amino acids.

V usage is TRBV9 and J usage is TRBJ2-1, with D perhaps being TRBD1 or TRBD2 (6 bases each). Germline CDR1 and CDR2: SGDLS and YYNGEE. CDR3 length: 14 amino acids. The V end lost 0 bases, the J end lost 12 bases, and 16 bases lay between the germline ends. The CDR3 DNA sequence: TGTGCCAGCAGCGTAGCTATGGGGGGCTATGTGCAGTTCTTC. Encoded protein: CASSVAMGGYVQFF.

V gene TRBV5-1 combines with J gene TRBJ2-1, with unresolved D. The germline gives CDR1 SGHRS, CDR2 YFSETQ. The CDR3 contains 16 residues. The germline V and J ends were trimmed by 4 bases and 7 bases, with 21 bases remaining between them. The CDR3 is CASSQEGRVTSNEQFF. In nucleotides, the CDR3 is TGCGCCAGCAGCCAGGAAGGACGCGTCACCTCGAATGAGCAGTTCTTC. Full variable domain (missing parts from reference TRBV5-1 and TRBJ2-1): KAGVTQTPRYLIKTRGQQVTLSCSPISGHRSVSWYQQTPGQGLQFLFEYFSETQRNKGNFPGRFSGRQFSNSRSEMNVSTLELGDSALYLCASSQEGRVTSNEQFFGPGTRLTVL.

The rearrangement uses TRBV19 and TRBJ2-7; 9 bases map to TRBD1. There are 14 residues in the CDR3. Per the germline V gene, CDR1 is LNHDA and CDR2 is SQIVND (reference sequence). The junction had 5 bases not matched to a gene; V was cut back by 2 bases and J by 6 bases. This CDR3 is CASSIRGTGTEQYF. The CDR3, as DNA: TGTGCCAGTAGTATACGGGGGACAGGGACCGAGCAGTACTTC.

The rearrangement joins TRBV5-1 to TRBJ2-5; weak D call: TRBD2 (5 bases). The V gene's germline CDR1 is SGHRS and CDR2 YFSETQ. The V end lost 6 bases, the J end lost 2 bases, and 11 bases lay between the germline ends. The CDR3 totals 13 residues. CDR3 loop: CASNRAVQETQYF. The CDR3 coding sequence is TGCGCCAGCAACCGAGCGGTACAAGAGACCCAGTACTTC.

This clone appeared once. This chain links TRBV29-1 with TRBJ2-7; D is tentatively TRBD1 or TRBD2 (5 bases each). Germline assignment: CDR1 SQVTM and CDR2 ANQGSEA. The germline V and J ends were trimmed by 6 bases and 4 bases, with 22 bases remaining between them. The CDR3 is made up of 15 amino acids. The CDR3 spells CSVPRSGAPGYEQYF. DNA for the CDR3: TGCAGCGTCCCACGATCCGGGGCCCCCGGGTACGAGCAGTACTTC.

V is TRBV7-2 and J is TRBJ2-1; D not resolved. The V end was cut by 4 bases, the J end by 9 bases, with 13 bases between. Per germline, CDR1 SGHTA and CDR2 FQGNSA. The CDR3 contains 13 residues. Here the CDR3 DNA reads TGTGCCAGCAGCTCGGCATTCCGAGGTGAGCAGTTCTTC. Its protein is CASSSAFRGEQFF.

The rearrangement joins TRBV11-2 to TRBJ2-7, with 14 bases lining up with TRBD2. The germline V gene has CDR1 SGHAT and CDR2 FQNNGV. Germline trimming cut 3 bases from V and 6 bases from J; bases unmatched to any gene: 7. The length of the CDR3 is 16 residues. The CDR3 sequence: CASSFGGTSGRIEQYF. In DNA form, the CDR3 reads TGTGCCAGCAGCTTCGGAGGGACTAGCGGGAGAATCGAGCAGTACTTC.

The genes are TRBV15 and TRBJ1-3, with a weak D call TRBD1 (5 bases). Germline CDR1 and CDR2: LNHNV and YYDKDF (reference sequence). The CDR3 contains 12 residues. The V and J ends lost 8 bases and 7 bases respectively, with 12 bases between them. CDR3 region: CATGTPINTIYF. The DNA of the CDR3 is TGTGCCACCGGGACCCCGATTAACACCATATATTTT.

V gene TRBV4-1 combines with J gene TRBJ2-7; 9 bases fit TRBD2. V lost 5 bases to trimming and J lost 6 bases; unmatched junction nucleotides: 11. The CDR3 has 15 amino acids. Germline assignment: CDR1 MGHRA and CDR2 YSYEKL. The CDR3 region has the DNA TGCGCCAGCAGCGTCAGATTAGGCGGGAGGGCCGAGCAGTACTTC. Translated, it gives CASSVRLGGRAEQYF.

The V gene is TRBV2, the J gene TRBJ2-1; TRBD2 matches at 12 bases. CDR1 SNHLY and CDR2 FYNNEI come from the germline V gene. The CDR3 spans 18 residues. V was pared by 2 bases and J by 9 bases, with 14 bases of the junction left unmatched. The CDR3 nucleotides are TGTGCCAGCAGTGAAAGGCTAGCGGGAGGGCGCTCGGAAGGTGAGCAGTTCTTC. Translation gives CASSERLAGGRSEGEQFF.